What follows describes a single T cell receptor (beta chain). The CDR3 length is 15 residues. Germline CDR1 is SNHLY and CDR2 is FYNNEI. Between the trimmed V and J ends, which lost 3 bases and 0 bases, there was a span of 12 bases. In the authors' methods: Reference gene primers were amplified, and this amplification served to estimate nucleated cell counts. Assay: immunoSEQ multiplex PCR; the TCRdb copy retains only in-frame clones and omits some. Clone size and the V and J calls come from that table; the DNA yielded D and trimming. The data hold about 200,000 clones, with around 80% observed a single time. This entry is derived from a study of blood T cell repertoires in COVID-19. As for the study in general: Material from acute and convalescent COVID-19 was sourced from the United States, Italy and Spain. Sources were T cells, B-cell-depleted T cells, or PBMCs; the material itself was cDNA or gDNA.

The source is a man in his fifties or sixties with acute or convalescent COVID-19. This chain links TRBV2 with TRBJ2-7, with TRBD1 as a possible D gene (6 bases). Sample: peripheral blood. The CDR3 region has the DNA TGTGCCAGCAGTGACCGACAGGATTCCTCCTACGAGCAGTACTTC. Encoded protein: CASSDRQDSSYEQYF.